This T cell receptor beta chain emerged from a study of blood T cell repertoires in COVID-19. Participants were aged about 18 to 89 years from roughly 25 US areas. There are 15 residues in the CDR3. Germline V gene data show CDR1 as KGHDR and CDR2 as SFDVKD. In its sample, this clone was seen once. One end of the junction fails to match germline, which may point to a read error. Assay used: immunoSEQ multiplex PCR; TCRdb lists only in-frame clones, some missing. The sample has about 370,000 clones, roughly 86% seen once. Specimen: PBMCs or T cells enriched from blood (not recorded which). This chain uses TRBV24-1 with TRBJ1-4; D is possibly TRBD1 (5 bases). This sequence was found in a woman younger than 45 who had recovered from COVID-19. The CDR3: CPRKGHPTTNEKLFF. CDR3 in DNA: TGCCCACGAAAGGGGCACCCAACAACTAATGAAAAACTGTTTTTT.